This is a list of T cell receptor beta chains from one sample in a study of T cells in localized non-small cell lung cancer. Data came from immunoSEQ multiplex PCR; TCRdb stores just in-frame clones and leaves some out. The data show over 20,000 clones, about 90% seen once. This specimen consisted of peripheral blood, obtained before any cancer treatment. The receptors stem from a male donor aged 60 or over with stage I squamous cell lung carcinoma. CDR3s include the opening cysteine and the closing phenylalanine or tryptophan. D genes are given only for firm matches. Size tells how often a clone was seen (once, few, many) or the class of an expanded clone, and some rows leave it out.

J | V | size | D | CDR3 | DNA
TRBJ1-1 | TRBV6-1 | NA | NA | CASSEGREVGTEAFF | TGTGCCAGCAGTGAAGGGAGGGAGGTGGGCACTGAAGCTTTCTTT
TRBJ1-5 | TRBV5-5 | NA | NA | CASSLGMGRQPQHF | TGTGCCAGCAGCTTGGGTATGGGGCGCCAGCCCCAGCATTTT
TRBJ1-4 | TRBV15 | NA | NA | CATSRTGATNEKLFF | TGTGCCACCAGCAGGACGGGCGCAACTAATGAAAAACTGTTTTTT
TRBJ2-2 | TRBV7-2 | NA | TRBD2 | CASRLTSGGADTGELFF | TGTGCCAGCAGACTGACTAGCGGGGGGGCTGACACCGGGGAGCTGTTTTTT
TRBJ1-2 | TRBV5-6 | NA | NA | CASSLGRLRGGYTF | TGTGCCAGCAGCTTGGGCAGGCTTCGTGGTGGCTACACCTTC
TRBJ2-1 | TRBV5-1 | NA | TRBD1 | CASSNLRGHQTVNEQFF | TGCGCCAGCAGCAATCTTAGGGGGCATCAAACCGTCAATGAGCAGTTCTTC
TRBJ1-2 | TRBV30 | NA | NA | CAWRGGTHGYTF | TGTGCCTGGAGGGGGGGGACCCATGGCTACACCTTC
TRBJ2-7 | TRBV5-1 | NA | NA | CASSLFDAYEQYF | TGCGCCAGCAGCTTGTTTGACGCCTACGAGCAGTACTTC
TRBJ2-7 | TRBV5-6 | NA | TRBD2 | CASSQGREGYEQYF | TGTGCCAGCAGCCAGGGTCGGGAGGGCTACGAGCAGTACTTC
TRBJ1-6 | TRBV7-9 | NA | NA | CASSFSGDSPLHF | TGTGCCAGCAGCTTTTCAGGGGACTCGCCCCTCCACTTT
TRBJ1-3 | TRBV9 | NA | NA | CASSVDDQGVSGNTIYF | TGTGCCAGCAGCGTAGATGACCAGGGAGTCTCTGGAAACACCATATATTTT
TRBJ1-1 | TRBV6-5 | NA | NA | CASSYSAGVGTEAFF | TGTGCCAGCAGTTACTCGGCAGGGGTTGGCACTGAAGCTTTCTTT
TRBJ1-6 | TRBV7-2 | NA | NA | CASSGSIGTPLHF | TGTGCCAGCAGCGGATCGATTGGGACACCCCTCCACTTT
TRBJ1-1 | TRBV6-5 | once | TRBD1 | CASSHSTGGRTEAFF | TGTGCCAGCAGTCATTCGACAGGGGGTAGGACTGAAGCTTTCTTT
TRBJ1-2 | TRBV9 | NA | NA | CASSVANPSWAPDGYTF | TGTGCCAGCAGCGTCGCCAATCCTTCATGGGCCCCCGATGGCTACACCTTC
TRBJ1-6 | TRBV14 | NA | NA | CASSQENRLNSPLHF | TGTGCCAGCAGCCAAGAAAACAGGCTTAATTCACCCCTCCACTTT
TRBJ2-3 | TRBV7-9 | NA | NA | CASSFTDTQYF | TGTGCCAGCAGCTTCACAGATACGCAGTATTTT
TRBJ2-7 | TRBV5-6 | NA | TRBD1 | CASSEIPGQGARKYF | TGTGCCAGCAGCGAAATACCGGGACAGGGGGCGCGTAAGTACTTC
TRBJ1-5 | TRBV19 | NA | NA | CAIGDSSNQPQHF | TGTGCCATCGGTGACTCCAGCAATCAGCCCCAGCATTTT
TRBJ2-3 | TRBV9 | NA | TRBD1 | CASSNRDRVTDTQYF | TGTGCCAGCAGCAACCGGGACAGGGTAACAGATACGCAGTATTTT
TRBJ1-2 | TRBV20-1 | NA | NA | CSARSAAFYTF | TGCAGTGCCAGAAGCGCAGCCTTCTACACCTTC
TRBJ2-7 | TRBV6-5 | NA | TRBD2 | CASSSGSGGAYEQYF | TGTGCCAGCAGTTCTGGTAGCGGGGGGGCTTACGAGCAGTACTTC
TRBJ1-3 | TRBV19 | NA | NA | CASSLIRNSGNTIYF | TGTGCCAGTAGCTTGATCAGGAACTCTGGAAACACCATATATTTT
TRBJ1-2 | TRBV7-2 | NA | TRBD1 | CASSPRDRGNGYTF | TGTGCCAGCAGCCCCCGGGACAGGGGGAATGGCTACACCTTC
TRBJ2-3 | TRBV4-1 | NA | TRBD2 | CASSQRLTAGGKADTQYF | TGCGCCAGCAGCCAAAGGCTAACAGCGGGAGGGAAAGCAGATACGCAGTATTTT
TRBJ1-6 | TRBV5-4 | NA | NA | CASSLASGSENSPLHF | TGTGCCAGCAGCTTAGCCAGCGGCTCTGAGAATTCACCCCTCCACTTT
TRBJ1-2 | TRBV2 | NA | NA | CASSGTLGANYGYTF | TGTGCCAGCAGTGGGACCCTCGGGGCTAACTATGGCTACACCTTC
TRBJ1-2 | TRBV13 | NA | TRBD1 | CASSLQGLGGYTF | TGTGCCAGCAGCCTACAGGGGCTAGGTGGCTACACCTTC
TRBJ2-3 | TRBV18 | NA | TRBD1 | CASSSTGVTDTQYF | TGTGCCAGCTCATCGACAGGGGTGACAGATACGCAGTATTTT
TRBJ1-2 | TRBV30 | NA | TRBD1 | CAWTRDRPYGYTF | TGTGCCTGGACCCGGGACAGACCTTATGGCTACACCTTC
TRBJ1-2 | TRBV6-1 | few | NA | CASSESREGYTF | TGTGCCAGCAGTGAGTCCCGAGAGGGCTACACCTTC
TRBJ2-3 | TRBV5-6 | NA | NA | CASSLVPSSADTQYF | TGTGCCAGCAGCTTAGTCCCCAGCAGCGCAGATACGCAGTATTTT
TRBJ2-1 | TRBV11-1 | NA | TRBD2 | CASSPQLLAGGYNEQFF | TGTGCCAGCAGCCCCCAGTTACTAGCGGGAGGATACAATGAGCAGTTCTTC
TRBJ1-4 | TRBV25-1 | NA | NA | CASWRTDGPTNEKLFF | TGTGCCAGTTGGCGTACCGACGGACCAACTAATGAAAAACTGTTTTTT
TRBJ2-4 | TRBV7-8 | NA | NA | CASSLSGRRGTKNIQYF | TGTGCCAGCAGCTTATCTGGGAGGCGGGGAACCAAAAACATTCAGTACTTC
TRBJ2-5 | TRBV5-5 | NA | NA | CASSLGPSDAETQYF | TGTGCCAGCAGCCTAGGACCGTCCGACGCGGAGACCCAGTACTTC
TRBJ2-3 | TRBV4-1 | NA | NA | CASSQGYGTPSTDTQYF | TGCGCCAGCAGCCAAGGATATGGGACACCAAGCACAGATACGCAGTATTTT
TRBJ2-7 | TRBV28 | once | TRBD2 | CASSPIAGWVQYF | TGTGCCAGCAGTCCCATAGCGGGATGGGTGCAGTACTTC
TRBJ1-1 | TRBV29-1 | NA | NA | CSVEVVQATEAFF | TGCAGCGTTGAAGTAGTACAGGCCACTGAAGCTTTCTTT